A selection of T cell receptor beta chains follows, all from one sample in a study of beta chain features in type 1 diabetes. Generated by immunoSEQ multiplex PCR, the TCRdb table keeps only in-frame clones and is missing some. The data contain about 150,000 clones, around 9.7% of them singletons. The sequenced sample consisted of central memory CD4+ T cells from blood. The receptors were gathered from a woman aged 30 to 39 with type 1 diabetes. Both conserved end residues are part of each CDR3. The D gene is left open where the match is weak. Size is stated for part of the rows, as once, few or many counts, or as a class when the clone is expanded.

d_gene	abundance	v_gene	j_gene	CDR3aa	CDR3nt
NA	few	TRBV7-9	TRBJ1-3	CASSFPGGNTIYF	TGTGCCAGCAGCTTTCCCGGGGGAAACACCATATATTTT
NA	few	TRBV19	TRBJ2-3	CATQRDHTDTQYF	TGTGCCACCCAGAGGGATCACACAGATACGCAGTATTTT
NA	few	TRBV18	TRBJ2-2	CASSPAGTGELFF	TGTGCCAGCTCACCAGCGGGGACCGGGGAGCTGTTTTTT
NA	NA	TRBV18	TRBJ1-2	CASSPPAGLGGYTF	TGTGCCAGCTCACCACCGGCGGGGCTCGGTGGCTACACCTTC
NA	few	TRBV6-6	TRBJ2-5	CASTYRDTQETQYF	TGTGCCAGCACCTACAGGGACACTCAAGAGACCCAGTACTTC
TRBD1	few	TRBV2	TRBJ2-7	CASGSGTGSYEQYF	TGTGCCAGCGGATCCGGGACAGGATCCTACGAGCAGTACTTC
NA	NA	TRBV30	TRBJ2-5	CACGEETQYF	TGTGCCTGCGGGGAGGAGACCCAGTACTTC
TRBD1	few	TRBV4-1	TRBJ1-5	CASSQGQGARNQPQHF	TGCGCCAGCAGCCAAGGGCAGGGGGCTCGCAATCAGCCCCAGCATTTT
NA	few	TRBV9	TRBJ2-5	CASSVATVGVETQYF	TGTGCCAGCAGCGTAGCTACTGTGGGAGTTGAGACCCAGTACTTC
NA	few	TRBV5-1	TRBJ2-7	CASSPGSFYEQYF	TGCGCCAGCAGCCCAGGGTCCTTCTACGAGCAGTACTTC
NA	few	TRBV11-2	TRBJ2-1	CASSRAERNEQFF	TGTGCCAGCAGCAGAGCGGAGAGGAATGAGCAGTTCTTC
NA	few	TRBV7-9	TRBJ2-2	CASSPGAFTGELFF	TGTGCCAGCTCCCCAGGGGCTTTCACCGGGGAGCTGTTTTTT
TRBD1	NA	TRBV5-1	TRBJ2-7	CASSLLGQGPYEQYF	TGCGCCAGCAGCTTGTTGGGACAGGGACCCTACGAGCAGTACTTC
NA	few	TRBV4-1	TRBJ2-7	CASSQHPPQGLSYEQYF	TGCGCCAGCAGCCAACACCCCCCCCAGGGGCTCTCCTACGAGCAGTACTTC
NA	few	TRBV16	TRBJ2-1	CASSPPSGGGEQFF	TGTGCCAGCAGCCCCCCCTCTGGGGGCGGTGAGCAGTTCTTC
NA	NA	TRBV30	TRBJ2-2	CAWTSGVGTGELFF	TGTGCCTGGACTTCGGGAGTCGGCACCGGGGAGCTGTTTTTT
NA	NA	TRBV30	TRBJ1-2	CAWSAGANYGYTF	TGTGCCTGGAGTGCCGGTGCTAACTATGGCTACACCTTC
NA	few	TRBV2	TRBJ1-1	CASTQGTEAFF	TGTGCCAGCACGCAGGGCACTGAAGCTTTCTTT
NA	NA	TRBV6-5	TRBJ1-1	CASSYSGRANTEAFF	TGTGCCAGCAGTTACTCGGGCAGGGCGAACACTGAAGCTTTCTTT
NA	few	TRBV7-7	TRBJ2-2	CASSLYPFTGNTGELFF	TGTGCTAGCAGCTTATACCCCTTCACGGGTAACACCGGGGAGCTGTTTTTT
TRBD2	NA	TRBV11-3	TRBJ2-5	CASSLGGSFSETQYF	TGTGCCAGCAGCTTAGGCGGGAGTTTCAGTGAGACCCAGTACTTC
TRBD2	NA	TRBV6-5	TRBJ2-7	CASTPGLAGRNEQYF	TGTGCCAGCACTCCGGGACTAGCGGGTAGAAACGAGCAGTACTTC
NA	NA	TRBV18	TRBJ2-3	CASSPPASDHTDTQYF	TGTGCCAGCTCACCACCCGCTAGCGACCACACAGATACGCAGTATTTT
NA	few	TRBV29-1	TRBJ1-2	CSVGQSDGYTF	TGCAGCGTTGGGCAGAGCGATGGCTACACCTTC
TRBD1	few	TRBV19	TRBJ2-1	CASTGQVNNEQFF	TGTGCCAGCACGGGACAGGTGAACAATGAGCAGTTCTTC
NA	NA	TRBV5-1	TRBJ1-1	CASSLDLAGAEAFF	TGCGCCAGCAGCTTGGATTTAGCAGGGGCCGAAGCTTTCTTT
TRBD1	few	TRBV12-5	TRBJ2-1	CASGLVPDGTAPDNEQFF	TGTGCTAGTGGTTTGGTTCCGGACGGGACAGCTCCAGACAATGAGCAGTTCTTC
NA	few	TRBV23-1	TRBJ2-7	CASSQSSRPFPYEQYF	TGCGCCAGCAGTCAATCGTCCAGGCCTTTTCCCTACGAGCAGTACTTC
NA	few	TRBV28	TRBJ1-5	CASSPTKGAGPQHF	TGTGCCAGCAGTCCTACGAAAGGTGCAGGGCCCCAGCATTTT
TRBD2	few	TRBV7-9	TRBJ2-7	CASSLWGREGSSYEQYF	TGTGCCAGCAGCTTATGGGGCAGGGAGGGGAGCTCCTACGAGCAGTACTTC
TRBD2	few	TRBV27	TRBJ2-3	CASSLFSGSMGDTQYF	TGTGCCAGCAGTTTATTCAGCGGGAGTATGGGAGATACGCAGTATTTT
NA	few	TRBV28	TRBJ2-3	CASSPWGLRRGSADTQYF	TGTGCCAGCAGTCCCTGGGGGTTGCGGCGGGGCTCCGCAGATACGCAGTATTTT
NA	few	TRBV2	TRBJ1-1	CASTSQGSRTEAFF	TGTGCCAGCACGTCACAGGGATCACGCACTGAAGCTTTCTTT
NA	few	TRBV30	TRBJ1-4	CACQQGNEKLFF	TGTGCCTGCCAACAGGGTAATGAAAAACTGTTTTTT
NA	NA	TRBV7-9	TRBJ1-2	CASTRTDGYTF	TGTGCCAGCACCAGAACCGATGGCTACACCTTC
TRBD1	few	TRBV5-4	TRBJ2-1	CASSRGQGTYNEQFF	TGTGCCAGCAGCCGAGGACAGGGGACGTACAATGAGCAGTTCTTC
NA	NA	TRBV4-1	TRBJ1-1	CASSQGHSTPEAFF	TGCGCCAGCAGCCAAGGGCACAGCACCCCTGAAGCTTTCTTT
NA	few	TRBV6-5	TRBJ1-5	CASAWDNNQPQHF	TGTGCCAGCGCTTGGGACAACAATCAGCCCCAGCATTTT
NA	few	TRBV9	TRBJ2-3	CASSVSGLNTDTQYF	TGTGCCAGCAGCGTTTCGGGACTCAACACAGATACGCAGTATTTT
TRBD1	NA	TRBV28	TRBJ1-2	CASSLADRGAGYTF	TGTGCCAGCAGTTTAGCGGACAGGGGAGCCGGCTACACCTTC
TRBD2	few	TRBV5-1	TRBJ2-3	CASSPWTSAISTDTQYF	TGCGCCAGCAGCCCATGGACTAGCGCGATTAGCACAGATACGCAGTATTTT
TRBD2	NA	TRBV5-6	TRBJ2-2	CASSLSRQGGGTGELFF	TGTGCCAGCAGCTTGAGTCGGCAGGGCGGGGGAACCGGGGAGCTGTTTTTT
NA	NA	TRBV7-2	TRBJ2-7	CASADSSYEQYF	TGTGCCAGCGCGGACAGCTCCTACGAGCAGTACTTC
NA	few	TRBV30	TRBJ2-3	CAWRETGNTDTQYF	TGTGCCTGGAGGGAAACAGGGAACACAGATACGCAGTATTTT
NA	NA	TRBV19	TRBJ2-2	CASSISGTNTGELFF	TGTGCCAGTAGTATATCCGGTACGAACACCGGGGAGCTGTTTTTT
TRBD1	NA	TRBV4-2	TRBJ2-1	CASSTGGYNEQFF	TGTGCCAGCAGCACAGGGGGATACAATGAGCAGTTCTTC
NA	NA	TRBV5-1	TRBJ1-5	CASSLWGGGQPQHF	TGCGCCAGCAGTTTGTGGGGAGGGGGTCAGCCCCAGCATTTT
NA	few	TRBV6-1	TRBJ2-7	CAISEVGGVDEQYF	TGTGCCATCAGTGAGGTTGGAGGGGTTGACGAGCAGTACTTC
TRBD1	NA	TRBV29-1	TRBJ1-2	CSVNTGGYGYTF	TGCAGCGTTAATACAGGGGGCTATGGCTACACCTTC
NA	few	TRBV25-1	TRBJ2-3	CASSGRRRTDTQYF	TGTGCCAGCAGTGGGAGAAGGCGAACAGATACGCAGTATTTT
TRBD2	few	TRBV18	TRBJ2-7	CASSPKGLFHNEQYF	TGTGCCAGCTCACCGAAGGGACTATTCCACAACGAGCAGTACTTC
NA	few	TRBV7-6	TRBJ2-3	CASSLASSVSTDTQYF	TGTGCCAGCAGCTTAGCGTCTTCAGTCTCCACAGATACGCAGTATTTT
TRBD1	few	TRBV10-3	TRBJ2-1	CAISNRGQDNEQFF	TGTGCCATCAGTAACAGGGGGCAAGACAATGAGCAGTTCTTC
NA	NA	TRBV5-1	TRBJ2-1	CASSPRTEQFF	TGCGCCAGCAGCCCTCGGACAGAGCAGTTCTTC
NA	NA	TRBV15	TRBJ2-1	CATSTAGYEQFF	TGTGCCACCAGCACCGCAGGGTATGAGCAGTTCTTC